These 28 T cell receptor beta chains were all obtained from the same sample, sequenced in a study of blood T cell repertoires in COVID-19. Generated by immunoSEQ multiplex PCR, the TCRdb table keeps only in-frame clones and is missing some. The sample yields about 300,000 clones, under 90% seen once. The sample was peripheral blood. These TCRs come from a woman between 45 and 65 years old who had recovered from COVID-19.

The CDR3 loop reads CASSGTGGNQPQHF. DNA for the CDR3: TGTGCCAGCAGCGGAACAGGGGGAAATCAGCCCCAGCATTTT. The chain employs TRBV28 and TRBJ1-5; 8 bases fit TRBD1. This CDR3 has 14 amino acids. Losses at the gene ends were 6 bases for V and 4 bases for J; bases not matched to a gene: 5. The germline gives CDR1 MDHEN, CDR2 SYDVKM.

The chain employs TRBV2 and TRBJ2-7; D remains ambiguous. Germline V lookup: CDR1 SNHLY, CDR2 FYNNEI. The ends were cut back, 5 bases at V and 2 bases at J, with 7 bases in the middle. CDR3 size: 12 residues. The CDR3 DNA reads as TGTGCCAGCAGTATACAACCCTACGAGCAGTACTTC. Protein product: CASSIQPYEQYF.

CDR3 DNA sequence: TGTGCCAGCAGCTTAAGCCTAGCGGGAGGAACCGGGGAGCTGTTTTTT. Its translation: CASSLSLAGGTGELFF. This rearrangement joins TRBV7-3 to TRBJ2-2; TRBD2 aligns across 11 bases. Germline V lookup: CDR1 SGHTA, CDR2 FQGTGA. J lost 5 bases, V lost 1 base, and 3 bases had no gene match. The length of the CDR3 is 16 residues.

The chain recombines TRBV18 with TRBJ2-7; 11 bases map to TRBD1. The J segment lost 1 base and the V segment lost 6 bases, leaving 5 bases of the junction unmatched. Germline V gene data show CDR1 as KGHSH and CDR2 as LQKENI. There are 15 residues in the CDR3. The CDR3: CASSQGQGASYEQYF. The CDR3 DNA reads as TGTGCCAGCTCCCAAGGACAGGGGGCGTCCTACGAGCAGTACTTC.

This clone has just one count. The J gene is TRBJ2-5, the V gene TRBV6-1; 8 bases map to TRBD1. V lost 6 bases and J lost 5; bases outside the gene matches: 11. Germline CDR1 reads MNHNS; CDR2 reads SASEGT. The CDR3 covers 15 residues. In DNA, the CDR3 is TGTGCCAGCAGCGGCCCAGCGGACAGGGCTGAGACCCAGTACTTC. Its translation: CASSGPADRAETQYF.

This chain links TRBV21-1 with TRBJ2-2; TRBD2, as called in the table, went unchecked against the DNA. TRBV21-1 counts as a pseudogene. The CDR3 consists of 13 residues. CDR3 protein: CASRAGRPGELFF. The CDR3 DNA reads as TGTGCCAGCAGGGCAGGGAGGCCCGGGGAGCTGTTTTTT.

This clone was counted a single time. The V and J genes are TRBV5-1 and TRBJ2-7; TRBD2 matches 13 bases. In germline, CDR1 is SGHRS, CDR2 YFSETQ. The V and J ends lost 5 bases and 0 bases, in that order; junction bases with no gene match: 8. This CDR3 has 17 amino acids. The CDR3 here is CASSPGTSGTSSYEQYF. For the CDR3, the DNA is TGCGCCAGCAGTCCGGGGACTAGCGGGACTAGCTCCTACGAGCAGTACTTC.

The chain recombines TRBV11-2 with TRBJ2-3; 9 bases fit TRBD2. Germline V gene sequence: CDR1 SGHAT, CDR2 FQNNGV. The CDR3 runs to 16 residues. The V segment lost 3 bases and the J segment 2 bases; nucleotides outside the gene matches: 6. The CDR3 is CASSLLAGAYTDTQYF. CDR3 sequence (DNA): TGTGCCAGCAGCTTGTTAGCGGGGGCCTACACAGATACGCAGTATTTT.

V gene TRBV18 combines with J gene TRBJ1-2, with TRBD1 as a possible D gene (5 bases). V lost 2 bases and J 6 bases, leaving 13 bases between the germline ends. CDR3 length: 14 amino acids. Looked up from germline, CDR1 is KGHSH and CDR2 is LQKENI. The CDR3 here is CASSPDVRGDGYTF. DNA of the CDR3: TGTGCCAGCTCACCAGATGTGCGGGGCGATGGCTACACCTTC.

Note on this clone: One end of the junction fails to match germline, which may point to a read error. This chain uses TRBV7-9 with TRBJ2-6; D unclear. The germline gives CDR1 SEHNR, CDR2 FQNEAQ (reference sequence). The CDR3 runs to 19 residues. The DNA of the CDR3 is TGTGCCAGCATCTTAATATTGAGGATGGAAGACTCTGGGGCCAACGTCCTGACTTTC. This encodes CASILILRMEDSGANVLTF.

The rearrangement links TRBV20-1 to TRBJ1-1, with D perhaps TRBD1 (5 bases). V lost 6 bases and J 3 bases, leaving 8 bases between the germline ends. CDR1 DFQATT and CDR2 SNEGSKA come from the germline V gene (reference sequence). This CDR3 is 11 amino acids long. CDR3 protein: CSASGYTEAFF. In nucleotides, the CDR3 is TGCAGTGCGTCAGGGTACACTGAAGCTTTCTTT.

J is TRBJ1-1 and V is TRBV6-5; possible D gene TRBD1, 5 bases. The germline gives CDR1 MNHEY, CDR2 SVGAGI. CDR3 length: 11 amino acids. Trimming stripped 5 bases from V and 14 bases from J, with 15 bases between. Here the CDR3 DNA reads TGTGCCAGCAGTCCCGGACAACCTCTATTCTTT. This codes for CASSPGQPLFF.

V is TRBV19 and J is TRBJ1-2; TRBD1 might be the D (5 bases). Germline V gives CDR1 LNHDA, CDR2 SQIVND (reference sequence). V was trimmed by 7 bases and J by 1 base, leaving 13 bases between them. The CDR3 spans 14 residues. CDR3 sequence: CASTTTAINYGYTF. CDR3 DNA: TGTGCCAGTACGACGACAGCGATTAACTATGGCTACACCTTC.

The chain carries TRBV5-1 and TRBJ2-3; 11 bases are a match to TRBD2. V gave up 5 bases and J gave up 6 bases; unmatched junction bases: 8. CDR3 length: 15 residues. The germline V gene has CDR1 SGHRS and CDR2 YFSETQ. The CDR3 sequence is CASRPTSGILDTQYF. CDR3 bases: TGCGCCAGCAGGCCGACTAGCGGGATTTTGGATACGCAGTATTTT. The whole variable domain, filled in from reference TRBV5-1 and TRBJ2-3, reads KAGVTQTPRYLIKTRGQQVTLSCSPISGHRSVSWYQQTPGQGLQFLFEYFSETQRNKGNFPGRFSGRQFSNSRSEMNVSTLELGDSALYLCASRPTSGILDTQYFGPGTRLTVL.

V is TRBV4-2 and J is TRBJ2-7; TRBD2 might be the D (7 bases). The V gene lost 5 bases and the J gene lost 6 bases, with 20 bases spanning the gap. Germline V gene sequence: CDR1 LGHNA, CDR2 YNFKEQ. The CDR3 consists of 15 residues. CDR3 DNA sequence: TGTGCCAGCAGCTTACTGGGGGCGGGGGTTCCCGAGCAGTACTTC. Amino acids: CASSLLGAGVPEQYF.

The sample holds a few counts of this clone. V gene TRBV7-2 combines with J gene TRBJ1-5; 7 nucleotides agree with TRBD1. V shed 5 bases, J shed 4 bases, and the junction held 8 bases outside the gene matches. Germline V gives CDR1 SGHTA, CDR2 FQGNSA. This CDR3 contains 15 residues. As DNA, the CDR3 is TGTGCCAGCAGCCCTCTAACAGGGGTAAATCAGCCCCAGCATTTT. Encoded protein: CASSPLTGVNQPQHF.

CDR3 sequence reads: CASSTRLNSPLHF. The CDR3 nucleotides are TGTGCCAGCAGCACCCGGTTAAATTCACCCCTCCACTTT. V gene TRBV7-3 combines with J gene TRBJ1-6; D is uncertain. The V end lost 5 bases, the J end lost 7 bases, and 9 bases lay between the germline ends. Germline V gives CDR1 SGHTA, CDR2 FQGTGA. The CDR3 runs to 13 residues.

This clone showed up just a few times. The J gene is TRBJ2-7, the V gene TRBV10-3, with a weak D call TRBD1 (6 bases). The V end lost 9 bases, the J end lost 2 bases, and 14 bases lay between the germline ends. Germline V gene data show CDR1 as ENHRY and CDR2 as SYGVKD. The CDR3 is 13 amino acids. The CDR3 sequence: CAIDRTLPYEQYF. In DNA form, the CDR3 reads TGTGCCATAGACAGGACCTTACCCTACGAGCAGTACTTC.

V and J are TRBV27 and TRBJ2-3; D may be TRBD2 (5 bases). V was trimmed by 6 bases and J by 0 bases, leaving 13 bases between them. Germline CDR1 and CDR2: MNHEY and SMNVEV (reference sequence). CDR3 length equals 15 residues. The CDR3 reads CASRGWGASTDTQYF. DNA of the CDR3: TGTGCCAGCAGGGGCTGGGGAGCTAGCACAGATACGCAGTATTTT.

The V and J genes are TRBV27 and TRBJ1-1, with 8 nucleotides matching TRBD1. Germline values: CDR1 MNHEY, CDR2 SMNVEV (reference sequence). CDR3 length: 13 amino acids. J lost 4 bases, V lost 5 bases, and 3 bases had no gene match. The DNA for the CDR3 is TGTGCCAGCAGTAACAGGGGGGCCACTGAAGCTTTCTTT. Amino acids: CASSNRGATEAFF.

CDR3 residues: CASSRTGSSNQPQHF. For the CDR3, the DNA is TGTGCCAGCAGCCGCACAGGGAGCAGCAATCAGCCCCAGCATTTT. The V call is TRBV6-5, the J call TRBJ1-5; TRBD1 is a possible D gene (6 bases). The CDR3 runs to 15 residues. Germline CDR1 reads MNHEY; CDR2 reads SVGAGI. Between the trimmed V and J ends, which lost 6 bases and 1 base, there was a span of 13 bases.

The CDR3 loop is CASSLSTSGVYGYTF. The CDR3 bases are TGTGCCAGCAGCTTAAGCACTTCTGGTGTCTATGGCTACACCTTC. The gene calls are TRBV7-9 and TRBJ1-2; D not certain. The CDR3 sequence is 15 residues long. With 2 bases removed from V and 4 bases from J, the gap between germline ends came to 14 bases. CDR1 and CDR2 (germline): SEHNR, FQNEAQ (reference sequence).

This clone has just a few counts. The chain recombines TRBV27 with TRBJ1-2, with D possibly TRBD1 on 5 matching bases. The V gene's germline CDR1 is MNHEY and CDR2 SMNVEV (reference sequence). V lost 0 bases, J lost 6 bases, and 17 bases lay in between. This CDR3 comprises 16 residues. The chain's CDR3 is CASSLSPGGEWDGYTF. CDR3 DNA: TGTGCCAGCAGTTTATCGCCTGGGGGGGAATGGGATGGCTACACCTTC.

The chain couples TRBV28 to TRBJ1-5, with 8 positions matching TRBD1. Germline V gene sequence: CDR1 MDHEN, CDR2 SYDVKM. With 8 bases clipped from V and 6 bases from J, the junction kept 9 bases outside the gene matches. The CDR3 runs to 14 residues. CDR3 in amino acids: CASRTGSGTQPQHF. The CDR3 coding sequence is TGTGCCAGCCGGACAGGGTCCGGGACTCAGCCCCAGCATTTT.

The CDR3 DNA is TGCGCCAGCAGCCAAGCAGGGCCAGACTATGGCTACACCTTC. This codes for CASSQAGPDYGYTF. The chain links TRBV4-3 to TRBJ1-2, with TRBD1 as a possible D gene (5 bases). V was shortened by 1 base and J by 3 bases, with 9 bases between the two germline ends. The CDR3 loop spans 14 amino acids. The V gene's germline CDR1 is LGHNA and CDR2 YSLEER.

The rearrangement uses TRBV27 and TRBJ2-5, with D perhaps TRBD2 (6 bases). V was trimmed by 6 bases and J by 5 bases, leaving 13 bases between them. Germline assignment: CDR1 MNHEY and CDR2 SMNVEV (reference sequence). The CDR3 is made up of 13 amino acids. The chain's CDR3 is CASRRLVPETQYF. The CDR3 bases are TGTGCCAGCAGACGACTAGTCCCGGAGACCCAGTACTTC.

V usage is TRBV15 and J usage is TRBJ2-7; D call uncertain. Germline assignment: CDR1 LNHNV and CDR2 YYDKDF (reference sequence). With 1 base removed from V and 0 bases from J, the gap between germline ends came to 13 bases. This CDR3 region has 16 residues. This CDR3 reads CATSRVGTRNSYEQYF. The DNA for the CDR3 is TGTGCCACCAGCAGAGTGGGCACGAGAAACTCCTACGAGCAGTACTTC.

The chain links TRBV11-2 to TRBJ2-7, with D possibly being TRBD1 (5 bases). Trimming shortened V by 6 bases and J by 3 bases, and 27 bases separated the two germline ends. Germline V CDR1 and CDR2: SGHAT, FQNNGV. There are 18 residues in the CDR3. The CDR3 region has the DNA TGTGCCAGCAGAAACTTAGTGTACTACCTCAGGGCTGGCTACGAGCAGTACTTC. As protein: CASRNLVYYLRAGYEQYF.